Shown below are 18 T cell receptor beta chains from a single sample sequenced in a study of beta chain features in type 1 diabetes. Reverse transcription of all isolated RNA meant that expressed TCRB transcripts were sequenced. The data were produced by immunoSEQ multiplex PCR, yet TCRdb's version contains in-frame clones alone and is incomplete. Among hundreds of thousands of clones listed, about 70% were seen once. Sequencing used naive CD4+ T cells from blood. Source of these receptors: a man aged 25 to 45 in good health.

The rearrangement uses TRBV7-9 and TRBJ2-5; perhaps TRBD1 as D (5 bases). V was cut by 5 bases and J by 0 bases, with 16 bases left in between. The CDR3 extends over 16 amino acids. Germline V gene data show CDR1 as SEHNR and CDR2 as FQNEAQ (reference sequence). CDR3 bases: TGTGCCAGCAGCGCCCAAAAGGGGCTGTACCAAGAGACCCAGTACTTC. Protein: CASSAQKGLYQETQYF.

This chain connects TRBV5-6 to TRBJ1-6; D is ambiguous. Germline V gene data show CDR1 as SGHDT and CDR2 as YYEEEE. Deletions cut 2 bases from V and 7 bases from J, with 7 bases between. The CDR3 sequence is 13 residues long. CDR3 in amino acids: CASSFGGNSPLHF. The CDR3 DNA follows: TGTGCCAGCAGCTTTGGAGGAAATTCACCCCTCCACTTT.

In DNA, the CDR3 is TGTGCCAGCAGTTACAACAGGGGGACGAACATTCAGTACTTC. It yields the protein CASSYNRGTNIQYF. The chain uses TRBV5-4 and TRBJ2-4, with 8 bases aligning to TRBD1. Germline V CDR1 and CDR2: SGHNT, YYREEE (reference sequence). This CDR3 is built from 14 residues. Unmatched junction bases numbered 8, after V lost 5 bases and J lost 7 bases.

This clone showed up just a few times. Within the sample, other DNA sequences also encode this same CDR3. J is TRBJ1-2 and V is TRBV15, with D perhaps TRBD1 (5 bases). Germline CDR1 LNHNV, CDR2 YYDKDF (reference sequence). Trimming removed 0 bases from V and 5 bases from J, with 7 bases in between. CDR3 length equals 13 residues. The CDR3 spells CATSRDRGYGYTF. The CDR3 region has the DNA TGTGCCACCAGCAGAGATCGGGGGTATGGCTACACCTTC.

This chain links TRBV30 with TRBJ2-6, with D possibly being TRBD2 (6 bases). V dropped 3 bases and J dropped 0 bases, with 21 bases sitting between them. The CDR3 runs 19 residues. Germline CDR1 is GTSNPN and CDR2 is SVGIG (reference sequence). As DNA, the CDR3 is TGTGCCTGGAGCTCAAGGTGGAGGGGATGGAACTCTGGGGCCAACGTCCTGACTTTC. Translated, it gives CAWSSRWRGWNSGANVLTF.

The CDR3 sequence: CSVEDPGGQYF. In DNA, the CDR3 is TGCAGCGTTGAAGATCCGGGCGGGCAGTACTTC. The V gene is TRBV29-1, the J gene TRBJ2-7, with D uncertain. CDR3 length: 11 amino acids. Germline V gene sequence: CDR1 SQVTM, CDR2 ANQGSEA. Trimming removed 0 bases at V and 9 bases at J, with 9 bases between.

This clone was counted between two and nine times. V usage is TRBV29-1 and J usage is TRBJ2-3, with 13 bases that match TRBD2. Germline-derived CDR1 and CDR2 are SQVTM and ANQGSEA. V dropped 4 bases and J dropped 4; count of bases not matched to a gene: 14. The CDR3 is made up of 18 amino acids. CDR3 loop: CSVVPGLAGDGRPDTQYF. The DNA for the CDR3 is TGCAGCGTTGTCCCCGGACTAGCGGGAGATGGAAGGCCAGATACGCAGTATTTT.

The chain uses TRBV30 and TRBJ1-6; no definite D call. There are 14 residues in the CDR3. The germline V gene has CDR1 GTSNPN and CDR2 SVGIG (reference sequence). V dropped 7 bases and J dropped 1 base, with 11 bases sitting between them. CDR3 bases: TGTGCCTCGGGAGAGAATTCCTATAATTCACCCCTCCACTTT. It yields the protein CASGENSYNSPLHF.

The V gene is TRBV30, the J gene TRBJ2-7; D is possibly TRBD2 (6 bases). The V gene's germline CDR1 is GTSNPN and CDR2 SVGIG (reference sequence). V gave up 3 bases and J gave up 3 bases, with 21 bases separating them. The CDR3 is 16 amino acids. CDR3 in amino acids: CAWRTHLGGIYYEQYF. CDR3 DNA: TGTGCCTGGAGGACCCATCTTGGGGGGATCTACTACGAGCAGTACTTC.

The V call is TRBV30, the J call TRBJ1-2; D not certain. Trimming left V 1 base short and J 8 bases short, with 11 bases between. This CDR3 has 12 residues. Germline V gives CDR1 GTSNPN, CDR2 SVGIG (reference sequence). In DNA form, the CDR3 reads TGTGCCTGGAGTGAATCCGGAATGGGCTACACCTTC. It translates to CAWSESGMGYTF. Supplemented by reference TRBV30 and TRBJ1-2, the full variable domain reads SQTIHQWPATLVQPVGSPLSLECTVEGTSNPNLYWYRQAAGRGLQLLFYSVGIGQISSEVPQNLSASRPQDRQFILSSKKLLLSDSGFYLCAWSESGMGYTFGSGTRLTVV.

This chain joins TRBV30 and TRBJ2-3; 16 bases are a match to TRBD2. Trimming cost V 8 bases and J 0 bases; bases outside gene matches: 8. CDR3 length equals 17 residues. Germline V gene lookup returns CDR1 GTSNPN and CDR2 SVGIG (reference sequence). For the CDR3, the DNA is TGTGCCCGAACCCCGGGACTAGCGGGAGGGAGCACAGATACGCAGTATTTT. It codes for CARTPGLAGGSTDTQYF.

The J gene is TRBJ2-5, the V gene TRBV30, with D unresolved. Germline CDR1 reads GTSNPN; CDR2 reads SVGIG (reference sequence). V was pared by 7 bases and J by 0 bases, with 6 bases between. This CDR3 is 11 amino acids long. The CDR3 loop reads CASTNQETQYF. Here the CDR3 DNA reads TGTGCCTCCACTAACCAAGAGACCCAGTACTTC.

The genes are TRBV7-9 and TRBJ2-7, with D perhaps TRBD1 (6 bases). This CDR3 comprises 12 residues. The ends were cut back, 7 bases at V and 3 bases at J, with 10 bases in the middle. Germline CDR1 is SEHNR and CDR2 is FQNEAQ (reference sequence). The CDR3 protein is CASKGQNYEQYF. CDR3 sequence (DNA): TGTGCCAGCAAAGGACAGAACTACGAGCAGTACTTC.

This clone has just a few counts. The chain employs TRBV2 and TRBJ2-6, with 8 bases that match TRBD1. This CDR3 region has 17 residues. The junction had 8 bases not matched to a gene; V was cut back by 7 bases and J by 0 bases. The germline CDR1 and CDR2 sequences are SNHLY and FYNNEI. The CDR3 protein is CASTQDRALSGANVLTF. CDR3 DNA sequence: TGTGCCAGCACCCAGGACAGGGCCCTCTCTGGGGCCAACGTCCTGACTTTC.

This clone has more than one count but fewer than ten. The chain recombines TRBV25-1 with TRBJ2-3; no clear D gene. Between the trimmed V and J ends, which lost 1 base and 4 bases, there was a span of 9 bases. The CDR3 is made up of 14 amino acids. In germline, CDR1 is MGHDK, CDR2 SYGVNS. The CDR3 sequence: CASSESWSADTQYF. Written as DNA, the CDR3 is TGTGCCAGCAGTGAATCTTGGAGCGCAGATACGCAGTATTTT.

The DNA of the CDR3 is TGTGCCAGCAGCGTAGCCGGGGGCGCCAATGAGCAGTTCTTC. Translating gives CASSVAGGANEQFF. The rearrangement joins TRBV9 to TRBJ2-1; D might be TRBD1 or TRBD2, each matching 6 bases. Between the trimmed V and J ends, which lost 0 bases and 6 bases, there was a span of 10 bases. The germline V gene encodes CDR1 SGDLS and CDR2 YYNGEE. The CDR3 is 14 amino acids. Full variable domain (outside the CDR3, taken from reference TRBV9 and TRBJ2-1): DSGVTQTPKHLITATGQRVTLRCSPRSGDLSVYWYQQSLDQGLQFLIQYYNGEERAKGNILERFSAQQFPDLHSELNLSSLELGDSALYFCASSVAGGANEQFFGPGTRLTVL.

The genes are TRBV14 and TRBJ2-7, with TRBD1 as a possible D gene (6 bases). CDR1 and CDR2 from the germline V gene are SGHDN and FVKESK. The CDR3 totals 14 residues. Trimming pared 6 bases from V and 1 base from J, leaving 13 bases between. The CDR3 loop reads CASRGARSSYEQYF. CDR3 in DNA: TGTGCCAGCAGGGGGGCACGCTCATCCTACGAGCAGTACTTC. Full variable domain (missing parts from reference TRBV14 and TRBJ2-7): EAGVTQFPSHSVIEKGQTVTLRCDPISGHDNLYWYRRVMGKEIKFLLHFVKESKQDESGMPNNRFLAERTGGTYSTLKVQPAELEDSGVYFCASRGARSSYEQYFGPGTRLTVT.

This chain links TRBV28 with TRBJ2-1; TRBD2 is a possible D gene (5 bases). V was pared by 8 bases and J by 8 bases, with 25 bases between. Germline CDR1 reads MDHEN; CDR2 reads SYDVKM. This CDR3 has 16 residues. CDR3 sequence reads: CASRSDLATRGYEQFF. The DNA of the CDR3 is TGTGCCAGCCGATCCGATCTAGCCACTAGAGGTTATGAGCAGTTCTTC.